The clone carrying this TCR beta chain has a count of ten or more. This entry belongs to a study of blood T cell repertoires in COVID-19. Study as a whole: The United States, Italy and Spain provided the acute and convalescent COVID-19 samples.

TCRdb keeps only in-frame clones here, not all; method: immunoSEQ multiplex PCR. Among fewer than 350,000 clones listed, about 88% were seen once. Enrollees, about 18 to 90 years old, lived in approximately 25 US areas. The germline gives CDR1 MNHEY, CDR2 SVGAGI. The CDR3 spans 15 residues. Trimming pared 0 bases from V and 2 bases from J, leaving 10 bases between. The chain joins TRBV6-5 to TRBJ1-1, with a tentative D call TRBD1 (6 bases). This receptor was taken from a woman in her thirties or forties who had recovered from COVID-19. Sequences were obtained from PBMCs or T cells enriched from blood (not recorded which). In DNA, the CDR3 is TGTGCCAGCAGTTACTCTGCGGGGGCAAACACTGAAGCTTTCTTT. Translation gives CASSYSAGANTEAFF.